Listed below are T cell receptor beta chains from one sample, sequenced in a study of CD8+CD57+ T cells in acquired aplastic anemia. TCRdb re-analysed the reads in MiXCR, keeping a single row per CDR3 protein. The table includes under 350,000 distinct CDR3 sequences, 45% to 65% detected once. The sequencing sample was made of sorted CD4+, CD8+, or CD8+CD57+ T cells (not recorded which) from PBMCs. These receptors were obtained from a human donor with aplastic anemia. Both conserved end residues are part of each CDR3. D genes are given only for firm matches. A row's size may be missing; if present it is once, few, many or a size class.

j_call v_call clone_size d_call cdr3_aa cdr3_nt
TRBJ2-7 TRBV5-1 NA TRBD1 CASSPAGQALEQYF TGTGCCAGCAGCCCGGCGGGACAGGCCCTCGAGCAGTACTTC
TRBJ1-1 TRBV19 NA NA CASSMQGNTEAFF TGTGCCAGTAGTATGCAGGGGAACACTGAAGCTTTCTTT
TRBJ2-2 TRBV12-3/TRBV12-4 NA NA CASSESETGELFF TGTGCCAGCAGTGAAAGTGAAACCGGGGAGCTGTTTTTT
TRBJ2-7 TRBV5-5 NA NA CASSHNREGFEQYF TGCGCCAGCAGCCACAACAGGGAAGGGTTCGAGCAGTACTTC
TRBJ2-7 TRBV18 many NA CASSPTTGTLYEQYF TGTGCCAGCTCACCCACAACGGGGACCCTCTACGAGCAGTACTTC
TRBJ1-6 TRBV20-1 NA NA CSARGGIPGQSSYNSPLHF TGCAGTGCTAGGGGGGGAATACCGGGACAAAGCTCCTATAATTCACCCCTCCACTTT
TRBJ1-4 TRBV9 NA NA CASSVAGGTNEKLFF TGTGCCAGCAGCGTAGCGGGGGGGACAAATGAAAAACTGTTTTTT
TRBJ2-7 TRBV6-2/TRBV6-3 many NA CATRRSGSYEQYF TGTGCCACCCGGAGGTCAGGGTCCTACGAGCAGTACTTC
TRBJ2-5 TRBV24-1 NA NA CATGGSAGFPETQYF TGTGCCACCGGTGGTTCCGCCGGGTTCCCAGAGACCCAGTACTTC
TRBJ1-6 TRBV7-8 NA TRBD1 CASSFRDRGVGSPLHF TGTGCCAGCAGCTTCCGGGACAGGGGAGTGGGATCACCCCTCCACTTT
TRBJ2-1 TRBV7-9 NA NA CASSFSGHEQFF TGTGCCAGCAGCTTTTCCGGTCATGAGCAGTTCTTC
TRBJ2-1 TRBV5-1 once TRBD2 CASSLSGTSGPAEQFF TGCGCCAGCAGCTTATCCGGGACTAGCGGACCCGCTGAGCAGTTCTTC
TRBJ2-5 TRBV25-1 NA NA CASSEYGGVETQYF TGTGCCAGCAGTGAATATGGGGGTGTTGAGACCCAGTACTTC
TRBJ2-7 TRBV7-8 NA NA CASSIKQGGLVKSYYEQYF TGTGCCAGCAGCATAAAACAGGGGGGGCTGGTCAAGTCCTACTACGAGCAGTACTTC
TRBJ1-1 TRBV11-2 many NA CASSLEQMNTEAFF TGTGCCAGCAGCTTAGAACAGATGAACACTGAAGCTTTCTTT
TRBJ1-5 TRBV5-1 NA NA CASSLTQGALNQPQHF TGCGCCAGCAGCTTGACCCAAGGGGCCCTAAATCAGCCCCAGCATTTT
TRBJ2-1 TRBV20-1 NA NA CSARMAAGEQFF TGCAGTGCTAGGATGGCAGCGGGTGAGCAGTTCTTC
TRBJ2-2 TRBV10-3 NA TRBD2 CAIRGLAGVGTGELFF TGTGCCATCAGGGGACTAGCGGGAGTGGGTACCGGGGAGCTGTTTTTT
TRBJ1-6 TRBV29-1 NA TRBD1 CSRDRGNSPLHF TGCAGCCGGGACAGGGGTAATTCACCCCTCCACTTT
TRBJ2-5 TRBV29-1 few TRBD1 CSVPTGDGETQYF TGCAGCGTCCCTACAGGGGACGGGGAGACCCAGTACTTC
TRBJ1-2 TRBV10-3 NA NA CAISESLGSEYYGYTF TGTGCCATCAGTGAGTCACTAGGCAGTGAGTACTATGGCTACACCTTC
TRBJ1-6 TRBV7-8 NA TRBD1 CASSLNRDRGTPLHF TGTGCCAGCAGCTTGAACCGGGACAGGGGCACACCCCTCCACTTT
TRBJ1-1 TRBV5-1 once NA CASSPWIGNEAFF TGCGCCAGCAGCCCGTGGATTGGTAATGAAGCTTTCTTT
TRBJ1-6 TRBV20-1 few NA CSARRPLPRGDSPLHF TGCAGTGCTCGTCGCCCCCTGCCGCGAGGTGATTCACCCCTCCACTTT
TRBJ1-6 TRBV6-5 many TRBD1 CASSYSGQGNSPLHF TGTGCCAGCAGTTACTCCGGACAGGGGAATTCACCCCTCCACTTT
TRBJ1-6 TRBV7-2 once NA CASRGLMLNSPLHF TGTGCCAGCAGGGGGTTGATGCTAAATTCACCCCTCCACTTT
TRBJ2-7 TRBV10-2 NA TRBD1 CASNPGQAAYEQYF TGCGCCAGCAATCCGGGACAGGCCGCCTACGAGCAGTACTTC
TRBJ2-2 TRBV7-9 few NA CASSPRHTGELFF TGTGCCAGCAGCCCCCGCCACACCGGGGAGCTGTTTTTT
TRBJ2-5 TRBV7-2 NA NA CASSLEGLETQYF TGTGCCAGCAGCTTAGAGGGGTTAGAGACCCAGTACTTC
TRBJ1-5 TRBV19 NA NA CASSMALSNQPQHF TGTGCCAGTAGTATGGCTTTGAGCAATCAGCCCCAGCATTTT
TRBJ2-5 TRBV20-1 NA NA CSAYDYRGETQYF TGCAGTGCCTATGACTACCGTGGGGAGACCCAGTACTTC
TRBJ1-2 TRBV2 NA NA CASRGVGREHYGYTF TGTGCCAGCAGGGGGGTGGGGAGGGAACACTATGGCTACACCTTC
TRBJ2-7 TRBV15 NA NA CATSIGVGYEQYF TGTGCCACCAGCATAGGGGTGGGGTACGAGCAGTACTTC
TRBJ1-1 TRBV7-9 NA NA CASSLGLQTEQGRGENTEAFF TGTGCCAGCAGCTTAGGTTTACAGACTGAGCAGGGCCGAGGGGAGAACACTGAAGCTTTCTTT
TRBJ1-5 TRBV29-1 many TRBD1 CSVGQLNQPQHF TGCAGCGTGGGACAGCTCAATCAGCCCCAGCATTTT
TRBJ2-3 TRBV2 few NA CASQGNDRGTQYF TGTGCCAGCCAAGGGAATGATAGGGGTACGCAGTATTTT
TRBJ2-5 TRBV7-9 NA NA CASRSAVQETQYF TGTGCCAGCAGGTCGGCGGTGCAAGAGACCCAGTACTTC
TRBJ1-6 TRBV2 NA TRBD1 CASRSPEGQVNSPLHF TGTGCCAGCAGGTCACCTGAGGGACAGGTTAATTCACCCCTCCACTTT
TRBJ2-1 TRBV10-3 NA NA CALRDPYNEQFF TGTGCCCTCCGGGACCCTTACAATGAGCAGTTCTTC
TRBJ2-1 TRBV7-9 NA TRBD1 CASSHGTGDNEQFF TGCGCCAGCAGCCACGGGACAGGGGACAATGAGCAGTTCTTC
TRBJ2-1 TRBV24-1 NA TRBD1 CATSDPRPDRGPYNEQFF TGTGCCACCAGTGACCCCCGACCGGACAGGGGACCCTACAATGAGCAGTTCTTC
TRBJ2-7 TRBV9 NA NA CASGGRNLYEQYF TGTGCCAGCGGAGGAAGGAACCTATACGAGCAGTACTTC
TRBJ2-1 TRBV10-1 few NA CASRGSGPDNEQFF TGCGCCAGCAGGGGTAGCGGTCCAGACAATGAGCAGTTCTTC
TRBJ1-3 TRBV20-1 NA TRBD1 CSATTGQGGNTIYF TGCAGTGCTACGACGGGACAGGGGGGAAACACCATATATTTT
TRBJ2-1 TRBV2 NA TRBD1 CASSEATQGYNEQFF TGTGCCAGCAGTGAAGCTACACAGGGGTACAATGAGCAGTTCTTC
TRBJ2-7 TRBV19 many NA CASRSSATGTEPYEQYF TGTGCCAGTAGAAGTAGTGCGACCGGGACGGAGCCCTACGAGCAGTACTTC
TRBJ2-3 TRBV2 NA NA CASSWTSGTDTQYF TGTGCCAGCAGTTGGACGAGCGGGACAGATACGCAGTATTTT
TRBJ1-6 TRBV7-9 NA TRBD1 CASTLIRDRHDGNSPLHF TGTGCCAGCACTCTGATCCGGGACAGGCATGATGGTAATTCACCCCTCCACTTT
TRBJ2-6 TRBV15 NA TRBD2 CATSSLAAFSGANVLTF TGTGCCACCAGCAGCCTAGCGGCGTTCTCTGGGGCCAACGTCCTGACTTTC
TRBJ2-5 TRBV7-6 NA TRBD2 CASSSIAGLETQYF TGTGCCAGCAGCTCTATAGCGGGGTTGGAGACCCAGTACTTC
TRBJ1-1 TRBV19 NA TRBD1 CASSPLTGAEAFF TGTGCCAGTAGTCCCCTGACAGGGGCTGAAGCTTTCTTT
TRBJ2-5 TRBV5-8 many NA CASSATSIETQYF TGTGCCAGCAGCGCAACTAGCATTGAGACCCAGTACTTC
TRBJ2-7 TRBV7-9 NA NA CASSSIRGSYEQYF TGTGCCAGCAGCTCCATCCGGGGCTCCTACGAGCAGTACTTC
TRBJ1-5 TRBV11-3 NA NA CASSPPNRGGNQPQHF TGTGCCAGCTCACCACCGAACCGGGGGGGCAATCAGCCCCAGCATTTT
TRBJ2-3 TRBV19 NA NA CASSMDQGTDTQYF TGTGCCAGTAGTATGGATCAGGGCACAGATACGCAGTATTTT